This T cell receptor (beta chain) comes out of a study of T cell responses to AZD1222 COVID-19 vaccine. Germline assignment: CDR1 MGHRA and CDR2 YSYEKL. V gave up 1 base and J gave up 0 bases; unmatched junction bases: 9. The CDR3 has 18 residues. TCRdb keeps only in-frame clones here, not all; method: immunoSEQ multiplex PCR. This table has roughly 160,000 clones, just over 90% appearing once. About this clone: Its antigen is unknown.

General study results and limits: None of the repertoires were sampled until the peak T cell response had passed.

The receptor was derived from an adult in good health. The chain couples TRBV4-1 to TRBJ1-5; TRBD1 aligns across 7 bases. This specimen consisted of peripheral blood, obtained on day 0 of AZD1222 vaccination. CDR3: CASSQGETGDYSNQPQHF. The CDR3 DNA is TGCGCCAGCAGCCAAGGTGAAACAGGGGATTATAGCAATCAGCCCCAGCATTTT.